This entry describes one T cell receptor beta chain. At one end the junction does not follow the germline gene, possibly because of a read error. Researchers ran the PCR with 60 Vbeta and 13 Jbeta primers. Sequencing was performed with immunoSEQ multiplex PCR; in TCRdb, only in-frame clones are kept and a portion is missing. The listing records tens of thousands of clones. This sample stems from a study of cytomegalovirus exposure and HLA in healthy donors. The V gene's germline CDR1 is MDHEN and CDR2 SYDVKM. This CDR3 spans 16 amino acids. This TCR derives from a man between 50 and 59 years old in good health and CMV-seronegative. The rearrangement joins TRBV28 to TRBJ2-7, with 10 nucleotides matching TRBD2. The source material was PBMCs. In DNA form, the CDR3 reads TGTGCCAGCAGTCTATGGACTAGCGGCTCATCCTACGAGCAGTACTTC. It specifies CASSLWTSGSSYEQYF.